A single sample is the source of the 17 T cell receptor beta chains below, sequenced in a study of control samples from healthy donors and cancer patients (dated by TCRdb to between 2020 and 2021). The library came from the immunoSEQ multiplex PCR assay. Not all clones reach the TCRdb copy of this immuneACCESS table, which keeps in-frame sequences only. Checked studies attribute under half of the gap to unresolved V genes and leave the rest unexplained. A total of 160,000 or so clones appear in this sample, approximately 96% of them only once. Jointly, the top ten make up 0.95% to 1.1% of the sample. Sequencing was performed on blood. All receptors derive from a woman in her 30s in good health.

The CDR3 DNA follows: TGCAGCGGTAGCGGCAGCGGGCCTAACACCGGGGAGCTGTTTTTT. Translating it yields CSGSGSGPNTGELFF. The rearrangement joins TRBV29-1 to TRBJ2-2, with D tentatively TRBD2 (6 bases). The CDR3 has 15 amino acids. Trimming cost V 7 bases and J 2 bases, with 17 bases left between them. CDR1 SQVTM and CDR2 ANQGSEA come from the germline V gene.

V gene TRBV13 combines with J gene TRBJ1-1, with D possibly being TRBD1 (5 bases). The CDR3 consists of 12 residues. Trimming took off 5 bases at V and 10 bases at J, with 14 bases between the two ends. Germline CDR1 is PRHDT and CDR2 is FYEKMQ (reference sequence). CDR3: CASSLDGDGAFF. DNA for the CDR3: TGTGCCAGCAGCCTTGACGGGGACGGAGCTTTCTTT.

The genes are TRBV19 and TRBJ1-2; D remains ambiguous. Between the trimmed V and J ends, which lost 5 bases and 9 bases, there was a span of 13 bases. This CDR3 spans 12 amino acids. Germline V lookup: CDR1 LNHDA, CDR2 SQIVND (reference sequence). CDR3 residues: CASSPQAGRYTF. The CDR3 nucleotides are TGTGCCAGTAGTCCTCAGGCCGGCCGCTACACCTTC.

CDR3 bases: TGTGCCAGCAGTTACTATCGGACAGAAAGGGCTTTCTTT. Amino acids: CASSYYRTERAFF. The rearrangement joins TRBV6-5 to TRBJ1-1; D possibly corresponds to TRBD1 (6 bases). This CDR3 region has 13 residues. Looked up from germline, CDR1 is MNHEY and CDR2 is SVGAGI. The V and J ends lost 1 base and 11 bases respectively, with 14 bases between them.

The rearrangement links TRBV3-1 (or the pseudogene TRBV3-2) to TRBJ1-2; D remains ambiguous. The CDR3 covers 14 residues. The germline gives CDR1 LGHDT, CDR2 YNNKEL (reference sequence). V lost 0 bases to trimming and J lost 4 bases, with 9 bases between them. CDR3: CASSQDIWVYGYTF. CDR3 coding DNA: TGTGCCAGCAGCCAAGACATATGGGTCTATGGCTACACCTTC.

This chain uses TRBV4-1 with TRBJ1-5, with D possibly matching TRBD1 (5 bases). The CDR3 totals 15 residues. Germline V gene sequence: CDR1 MGHRA, CDR2 YSYEKL. Trimming took 3 bases from V and 0 from J, leaving 9 bases between them. The CDR3 here is CASSQGRYSNQPQHF. The CDR3 DNA reads TGCGCCAGCAGCCAGGGACGGTATAGCAATCAGCCCCAGCATTTT.

The rearrangement uses TRBV7-9 and TRBJ2-3; TRBD2 matches at 12 bases. The CDR3 spans 15 residues. Per germline, CDR1 SEHNR and CDR2 FQNEAQ (reference sequence). J gave up 6 bases and V 3 bases, and 4 bases lay outside the gene matches. The CDR3 is CASSFLAGGRDTQYF. CDR3 nucleotides: TGTGCCAGCAGCTTCCTAGCGGGGGGGCGGGATACGCAGTATTTT.

This chain joins TRBV28 and TRBJ1-5, with a weak D call TRBD1 (6 bases). The CDR3 consists of 15 residues. V was trimmed by 3 bases and J by 3 bases, leaving 12 bases between them. The germline V gene has CDR1 MDHEN and CDR2 SYDVKM. In nucleotides, the CDR3 is TGTGCCAGCAGTTTCTGGGGGGCGAACAATCAGCCCCAGCATTTT. Protein sequence: CASSFWGANNQPQHF.

The CDR3 DNA reads TGTGCCAGCAGCCAACGGGCGGGCGACATATACAATGAGCAGTTCTTC. This encodes CASSQRAGDIYNEQFF. The chain combines TRBV3-1 (or the pseudogene TRBV3-2) with TRBJ2-1; perhaps TRBD2 as D (5 bases). This CDR3 has 16 amino acids. CDR1 and CDR2 from the germline V gene are LGHDT and YNNKEL (reference sequence). Between the trimmed V and J ends, which lost 2 bases and 4 bases, there was a span of 15 bases.

This chain's CDR3 is CASSQQTHTGELFF. In nucleotides, the CDR3 is TGTGCCAGCAGCCAACAAACCCACACCGGGGAGCTGTTTTTT. The V call is TRBV14, the J call TRBJ2-2, with no clear D. The germline CDR1 and CDR2 sequences are SGHDN and FVKESK. Trimming pared 2 bases from V and 3 bases from J, leaving 7 bases between. The length of the CDR3 is 14 residues.

This clone was detected once. This chain connects TRBV19 to TRBJ2-1; 10 bases agree with TRBD1. Looked up from germline, CDR1 is LNHDA and CDR2 is SQIVND (reference sequence). With 6 bases clipped from V and 4 bases from J, the junction kept 12 bases outside the gene matches. This CDR3 comprises 17 residues. The CDR3 nucleotides are TGTGCCAGTAGGGGACAGGGGACCTTTTCTTTTTACAATGAGCAGTTCTTC. Its translation is CASRGQGTFSFYNEQFF. Using reference TRBV19 and TRBJ2-1 for the parts outside the CDR3, the full variable domain is DGGITQSPKYLFRKEGQNVTLSCEQNLNHDAMYWYRQDPGQGLRLIYYSQIVNDFQKGDIAEGYSVSREKKESFPLTVTSAQKNPTAFYLCASRGQGTFSFYNEQFFGPGTRLTVL.

The V gene is TRBV5-4, the J gene TRBJ1-4; TRBD1 matches 9 bases. Losses at the gene ends were 7 bases for V and 0 bases for J; bases not matched to a gene: 10. From germline, CDR1 is SGHNT and CDR2 YYREEE (reference sequence). The CDR3 contains 17 residues. In DNA form, the CDR3 reads TGTGCCAGCTCTCCGGACAGGGGCCCTTCAACTAATGAAAAACTGTTTTTT. Translation: CASSPDRGPSTNEKLFF.

V is TRBV2 and J is TRBJ1-5; 10 positions agree with TRBD1. The CDR3 totals 15 residues. Germline CDR1 and CDR2: SNHLY and FYNNEI. V shed 5 bases, J shed 6 bases, and the junction held 7 bases outside the gene matches. In nucleotides, the CDR3 is TGTGCCAGCAGTTCGGACAGGGGGGGCGGTCAGCCCCAGCATTTT. Its protein product is CASSSDRGGGQPQHF.

In this sample, this clone turned up once. The chain has TRBV29-1 and TRBJ1-2, with TRBD1 matching over 7 bases. Germline lookup yields CDR1 SQVTM and CDR2 ANQGSEA. V lost 4 bases to trimming and J lost 5 bases; unmatched junction nucleotides: 1. The CDR3 is 11 amino acids. As DNA, the CDR3 is TGCAGCGTTGGCAGGGGGTATGGCTACACCTTC. Translation: CSVGRGYGYTF.

The V gene is TRBV4-1, the J gene TRBJ1-2, with 7 bases that match TRBD1. The CDR3 spans 17 residues. Germline V lookup: CDR1 MGHRA, CDR2 YSYEKL. V lost 3 bases and J lost 2; bases outside the gene matches: 12. The CDR3 coding sequence is TGCGCCAGCAGCCAGGACCACAGGGGCCCTCTGAACTATGGCTACACCTTC. Protein product: CASSQDHRGPLNYGYTF.

The chain links TRBV10-3 to TRBJ1-1; tentative D call: TRBD1 (5 bases). Trimming cost V 4 bases and J 4 bases, with 16 bases left between them. Germline CDR1 ENHRY, CDR2 SYGVKD. The CDR3 length is 15 residues. The CDR3 loop reads CAISVLGGSVTEAFF. CDR3 in DNA: TGTGCCATCAGTGTTCTCGGGGGGTCAGTCACTGAAGCTTTCTTT.

This chain links TRBV11-2 with TRBJ2-7, with D unresolved. V dropped 3 bases and J dropped 0 bases, with 15 bases sitting between them. The CDR3 consists of 16 residues. From germline, CDR1 is SGHAT and CDR2 FQNNGV. The CDR3 DNA reads as TGTGCCAGCAGCTTCCAACGGGCAGAGAGCTCCTACGAGCAGTACTTC. Translating gives CASSFQRAESSYEQYF.